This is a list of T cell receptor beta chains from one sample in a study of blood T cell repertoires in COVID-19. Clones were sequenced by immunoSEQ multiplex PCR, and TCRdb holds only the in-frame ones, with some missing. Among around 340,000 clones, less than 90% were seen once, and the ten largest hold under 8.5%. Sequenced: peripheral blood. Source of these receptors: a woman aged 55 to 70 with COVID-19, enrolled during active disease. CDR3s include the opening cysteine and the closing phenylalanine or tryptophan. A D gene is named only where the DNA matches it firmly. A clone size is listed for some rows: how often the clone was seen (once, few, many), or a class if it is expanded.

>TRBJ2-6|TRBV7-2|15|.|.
TGTGCCAGTCCTAGAGAGTGGAACGGGGCCAACGTCCTGACTTTC
CASPREWNGANVLTF
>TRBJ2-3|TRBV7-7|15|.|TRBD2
TGTGCCAGCAGCTTAGGAGCGGGGGGGGCAGATACGCAGTATTTT
CASSLGAGGADTQYF
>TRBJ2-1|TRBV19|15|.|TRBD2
TGTGCCAGTATGCTAGCGGGGGGTTCTAACGGTGAGCAGTTCTTC
CASMLAGGSNGEQFF
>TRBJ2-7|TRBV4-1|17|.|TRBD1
TGCGCCAGCAGCCAAGATCTTTCGACAGGGGAAAACGGCGAGCAGTACTTC
CASSQDLSTGENGEQYF
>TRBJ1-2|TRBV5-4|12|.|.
TGTGCCAGCAACCCCGGGGGGGGTGGCTACACCTTC
CASNPGGGGYTF
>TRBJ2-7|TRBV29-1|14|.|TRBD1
TGCAGCGGCAGCCTGGACAGGGAACCCTACGAGCAGTACTTC
CSGSLDREPYEQYF
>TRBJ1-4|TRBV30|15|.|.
TGTGCCTGGAGCCGCGGAGGGGCAGCTAATGAAAAACTGTTTTTT
CAWSRGGAANEKLFF
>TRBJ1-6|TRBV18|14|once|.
TGTGCCAGCTCACCTAGCGGGGAGGATTCACCCCTCCACTTT
CASSPSGEDSPLHF
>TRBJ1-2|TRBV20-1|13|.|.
TGCAGTGCTAGTCCCGGGGGGACACGGGGCTACACCTTC
CSASPGGTRGYTF
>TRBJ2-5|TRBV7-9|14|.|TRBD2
TGTGCCAGCAGCTACGGGGGGTCCGCAGAGACCCAGTACTTC
CASSYGGSAETQYF
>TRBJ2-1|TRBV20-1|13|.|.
TGCAGTGCTAGTATCACTGATCCTGGTGAGCAGTTCTTC
CSASITDPGEQFF
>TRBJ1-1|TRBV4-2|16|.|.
TGTGCCAGCGCCACAAGAGGGGCAGGGGTAAACACTGAAGCTTTCTTT
CASATRGAGVNTEAFF
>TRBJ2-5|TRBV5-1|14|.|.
TGCGCCAGCAGCCCTCTGGTGGCCCAAGAGACCCAGTACTTC
CASSPLVAQETQYF
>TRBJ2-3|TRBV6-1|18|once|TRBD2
TGTGCCAGCAGTGGCAGACTAGCGGGGGGCTCTAGCACAGATACGCAGTATTTT
CASSGRLAGGSSTDTQYF
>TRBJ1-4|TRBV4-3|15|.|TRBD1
TGCGCCAGCAGCGGACAGGGGGCGCGGAATGAAAAACTGTTTTTT
CASSGQGARNEKLFF
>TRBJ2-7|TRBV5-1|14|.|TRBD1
TGCGCCAGCAGCGTGCCGGGACAGGGGTACGAGCAGTACTTC
CASSVPGQGYEQYF
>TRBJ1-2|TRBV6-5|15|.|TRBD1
TGTGCCAGCGGAAGTAGGACAGGGAGGGTCTATGGCTACACCTTC
CASGSRTGRVYGYTF
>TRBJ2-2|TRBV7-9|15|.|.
TGTGCCAGCAGCTTTAGGCAGGGCGGTACCGGGGAGCTGTTTTTT
CASSFRQGGTGELFF
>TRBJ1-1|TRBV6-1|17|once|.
TGTGCCAGCAGTGAAGAGGGCGGACAGATCATGAACACTGAAGCTTTCTTT
CASSEEGGQIMNTEAFF
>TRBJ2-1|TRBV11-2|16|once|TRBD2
TGTGCCAGCAGCTTAGGTGTGGGGGGGGATGGCGGCGAGCAGTTCTTC
CASSLGVGGDGGEQFF
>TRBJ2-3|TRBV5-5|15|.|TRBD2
TGTGCCAGCAGCTTTACTAGCGGGAACACAGATACGCAGTATTTT
CASSFTSGNTDTQYF
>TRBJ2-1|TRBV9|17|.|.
TGTGCCAGCAGCGTAGCGGGGGGCGGTTTGGCCTACAATGAGCAGTTCTTC
CASSVAGGGLAYNEQFF
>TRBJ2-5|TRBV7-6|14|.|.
TGTGCCAGCAGCTTGGGTCCGGGGAGTAAGACCCAGTACTTC
CASSLGPGSKTQYF
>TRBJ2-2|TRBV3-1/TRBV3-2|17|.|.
TGTGCCAGCAGCCCTTCCTCTGCGGGGTGGGACACCGGGGAGCTGTTTTTT
CASSPSSAGWDTGELFF